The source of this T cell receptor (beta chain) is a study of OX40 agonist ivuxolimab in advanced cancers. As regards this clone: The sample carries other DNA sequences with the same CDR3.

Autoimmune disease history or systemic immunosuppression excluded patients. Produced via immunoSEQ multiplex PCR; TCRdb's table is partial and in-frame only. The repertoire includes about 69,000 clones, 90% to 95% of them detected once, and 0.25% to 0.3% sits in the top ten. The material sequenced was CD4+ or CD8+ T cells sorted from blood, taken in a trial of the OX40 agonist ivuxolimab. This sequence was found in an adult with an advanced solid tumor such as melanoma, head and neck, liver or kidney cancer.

The DNA of the CDR3 is TGCGCCAGCAGTCTGGCAGGGGCCGACGAAAAACTGTTTTTT. It specifies CASSLAGADEKLFF. This chain joins TRBV23-1 and TRBJ1-4; possibly TRBD1 for D (6 bases). TRBV23-1 is an ORF; its function is uncertain. The V gene lost 4 bases and the J gene lost 8 bases, with 14 bases spanning the gap. The CDR3 extends over 14 amino acids.